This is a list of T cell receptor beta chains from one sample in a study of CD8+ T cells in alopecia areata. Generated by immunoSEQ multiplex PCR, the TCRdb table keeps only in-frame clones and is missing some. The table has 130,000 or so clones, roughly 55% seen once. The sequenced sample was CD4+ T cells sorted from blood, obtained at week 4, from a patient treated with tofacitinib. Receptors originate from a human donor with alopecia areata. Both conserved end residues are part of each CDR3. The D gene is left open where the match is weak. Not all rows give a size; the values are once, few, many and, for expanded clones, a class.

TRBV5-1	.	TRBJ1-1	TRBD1	CASSPGFGQGDTEAFF	TGCGCCAGCAGCCCGGGGTTTGGACAGGGGGACACTGAAGCTTTCTTT
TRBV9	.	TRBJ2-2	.	CASSVAQGATGELFF	TGTGCCAGCAGCGTAGCTCAGGGTGCCACCGGGGAGCTGTTTTTT
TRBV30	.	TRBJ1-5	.	CAWSRTINQPQHF	TGTGCCTGGAGCAGGACAATTAACCAGCCCCAGCATTTT
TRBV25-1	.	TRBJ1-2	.	CASSESPGARDGYTF	TGTGCCAGCAGTGAATCCCCGGGGGCGCGGGATGGCTACACCTTC
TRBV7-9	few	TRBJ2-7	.	CASNRGPNYEQYF	TGTGCCAGCAACCGAGGGCCGAACTACGAGCAGTACTTC
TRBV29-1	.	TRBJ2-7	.	CSVEEFYEQYF	TGCAGCGTTGAGGAGTTCTACGAGCAGTACTTC
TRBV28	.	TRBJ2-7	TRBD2	CASSSPGLAGAYEQYF	TGTGCCAGCAGTTCCCCCGGACTAGCGGGAGCCTACGAGCAGTACTTC
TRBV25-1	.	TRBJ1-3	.	CASSGRLAISGNTIYF	TGTGCCAGCAGTGGTCGATTAGCGATTTCTGGAAACACCATATATTTT
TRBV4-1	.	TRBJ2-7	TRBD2	CASRPGLADSYEQYF	TGCGCCAGCAGACCGGGACTAGCGGACTCCTACGAGCAGTACTTC
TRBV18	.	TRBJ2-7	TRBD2	CASSPIGGGYEQYF	TGTGCCAGCTCACCAATCGGCGGGGGGTACGAGCAGTACTTC
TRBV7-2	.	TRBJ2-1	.	CASSLGSTHNEQFF	TGTGCCAGCAGCTTAGGTTCCACCCACAATGAGCAGTTCTTC
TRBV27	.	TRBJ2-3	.	CATASGRGHTQYF	TGTGCCACGGCGTCGGGAAGGGGTCATACGCAGTATTTT
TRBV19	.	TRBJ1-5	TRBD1	CASTRTGREPQHF	TGTGCCAGTACCCGGACAGGGAGAGAGCCCCAGCATTTT
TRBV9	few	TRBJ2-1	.	CASSGDTYNEQFF	TGTGCCAGCAGCGGCGACACCTACAATGAGCAGTTCTTC
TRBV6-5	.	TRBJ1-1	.	CASSYSQIMNTEAFF	TGTGCCAGCAGTTACTCGCAGATCATGAACACTGAAGCTTTCTTT
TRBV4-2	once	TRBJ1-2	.	CASSQEASGDYGYTF	TGTGCCAGCAGCCAAGAGGCGTCGGGGGACTATGGCTACACCTTC
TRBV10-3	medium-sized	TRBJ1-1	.	CAISARDPNTEAFF	TGTGCCATCAGTGCCCGCGACCCGAACACTGAAGCTTTCTTT
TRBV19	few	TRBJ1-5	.	CASIGGMSNQPQHF	TGTGCCAGTATCGGCGGGATGAGCAATCAGCCCCAGCATTTT
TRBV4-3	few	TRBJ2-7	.	CASSQGSGGSNYEQYF	TGCGCCAGCAGCCAAGGGTCGGGGGGCAGTAACTACGAGCAGTACTTC
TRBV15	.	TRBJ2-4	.	CATSRGSGQIAKNIQYF	TGTGCCACCAGCAGAGGGTCCGGACAGATAGCCAAAAACATTCAGTACTTC
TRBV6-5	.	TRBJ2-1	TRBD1	CASRGTGARREQFF	TGTGCCAGCAGAGGGACAGGGGCCCGCAGAGAGCAGTTCTTC
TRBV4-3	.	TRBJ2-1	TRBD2	CASSQDLRSSGRVEQFF	TGCGCCAGCAGCCAAGATCTGCGGAGTAGCGGGAGGGTTGAGCAGTTCTTC
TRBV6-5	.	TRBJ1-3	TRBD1	CASSPGGSGNTIYF	TGTGCCAGCAGTCCAGGGGGCTCTGGAAACACCATATATTTT
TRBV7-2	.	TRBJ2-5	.	CASSLRGAGETQYF	TGTGCCAGCAGCTTGCGAGGGGCGGGCGAGACCCAGTACTTC
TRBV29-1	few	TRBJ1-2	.	CSVAEGGAGYTF	TGCAGCGTTGCAGAGGGTGGGGCTGGCTACACCTTC
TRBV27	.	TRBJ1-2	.	CASSLSALYGYTF	TGTGCCAGCAGTTTATCGGCCCTCTATGGCTACACCTTC
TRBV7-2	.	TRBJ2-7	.	CASSLGRGPGYEQYF	TGTGCCAGCAGCTTAGGGCGGGGGCCCGGCTACGAGCAGTACTTC
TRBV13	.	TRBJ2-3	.	CASSPSDTQYF	TGTGCCAGCAGCCCGTCAGATACGCAGTATTTT
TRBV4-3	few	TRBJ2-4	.	CASSQSTEAPIQYF	TGCGCCAGCAGCCAATCGACAGAGGCACCCATTCAGTACTTC
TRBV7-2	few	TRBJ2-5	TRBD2	CASNRGGNQETQYF	TGTGCCAGCAACCGCGGGGGGAACCAAGAGACCCAGTACTTC
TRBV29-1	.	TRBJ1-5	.	CSVQGGSNQPQHF	TGCAGCGTTCAGGGTGGGTCAAATCAGCCCCAGCATTTT
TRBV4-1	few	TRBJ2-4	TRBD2	CASSPGLAVAKNIQYF	TGCGCCAGCAGCCCGGGACTAGCGGTAGCCAAAAACATTCAGTACTTC
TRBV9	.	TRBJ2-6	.	CASRKGAANSGANVLTF	TGTGCCAGCAGAAAAGGGGCGGCAAACTCTGGGGCCAACGTCCTGACTTTC
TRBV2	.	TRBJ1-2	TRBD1	CASRTGTDYGYTF	TGTGCCTCGAGGACAGGGACCGACTATGGCTACACCTTC
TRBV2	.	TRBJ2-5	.	CASTPWGESQETQYF	TGTGCCAGCACCCCCTGGGGCGAAAGCCAAGAGACCCAGTACTTC
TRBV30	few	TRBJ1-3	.	CAWSPGRFSGNTIYF	TGTGCCTGGAGTCCTGGACGGTTCTCTGGAAACACCATATATTTT
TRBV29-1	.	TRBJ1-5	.	CSVAQEADSNQPQHF	TGCAGCGTTGCACAGGAGGCTGATAGCAATCAGCCCCAGCATTTT
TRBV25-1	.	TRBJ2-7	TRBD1	CASSGTGTYEQYF	TGTGCCAGCAGTGGGACAGGGACCTACGAGCAGTACTTC
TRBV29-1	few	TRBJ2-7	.	CSVGGHEQYF	TGCAGCGTGGGGGGCCACGAGCAGTACTTC
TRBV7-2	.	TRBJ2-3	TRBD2	CASSRLAGGPDTQYF	TGTGCCAGCAGCCGACTAGCGGGGGGACCAGATACGCAGTATTTT
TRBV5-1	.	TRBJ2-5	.	CASSLGSQETQYF	TGCGCCAGCAGCTTGGGCAGCCAAGAGACCCAGTACTTC
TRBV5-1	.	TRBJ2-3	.	CASSYRAAQYF	TGCGCCAGCAGCTACAGGGCTGCGCAGTATTTT
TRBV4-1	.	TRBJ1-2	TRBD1	CASSQPRQGAHGYTF	TGCGCCAGCAGCCAACCACGACAGGGAGCCCATGGCTACACCTTC
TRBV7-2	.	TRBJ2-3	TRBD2	CASSLLRSSGGAPTDTQYF	TGTGCCAGCAGCTTACTCAGGTCTAGCGGGGGGGCACCGACAGATACGCAGTATTTT
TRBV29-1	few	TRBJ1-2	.	CSVAALGDGYTF	TGCAGCGTTGCGGCTCTCGGGGATGGCTACACCTTC
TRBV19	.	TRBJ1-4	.	CASSGSLPSNEKLFF	TGTGCCAGTAGCGGCAGCCTACCTTCTAATGAAAAACTGTTTTTT
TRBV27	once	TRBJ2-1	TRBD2	CASSLGLAGGPGEQFF	TGTGCCAGCAGTTTGGGACTAGCGGGAGGGCCGGGTGAGCAGTTCTTC
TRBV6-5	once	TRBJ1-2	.	CASRSTGNYGYTF	TGTGCCAGCAGATCGACAGGAAACTATGGCTACACCTTC
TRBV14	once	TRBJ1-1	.	CASSQARGNTEAFF	TGTGCCAGCAGCCAAGCTAGGGGGAACACTGAAGCTTTCTTT
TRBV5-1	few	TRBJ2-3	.	CASSLDADTQYF	TGCGCCAGCAGCTTGGATGCAGATACGCAGTATTTT